This TCR beta chain was sequenced during a study of spatial heterogeneity in lung cancer. The CDR3 contains 14 residues. Between the trimmed V and J ends, which lost 5 bases and 6 bases, there was a span of 14 bases. The V gene's germline CDR1 is MGHDK and CDR2 SYGVNS. Time point noted: sample taken at primary tumor resection. Sequencing was performed on whole RNA extracted from tumor and nontumor lung tissue, or from frozen PBMC, and the material was left unsorted. TCRdb independently ran MiXCR on the 5' RACE reads; one entry per CDR3 protein. There are about 82,000 distinct CDR3 sequences in the sample; roughly 12% occur only once, and around 4.3% lies in the top ten.

The receptor comes from a male donor with early-stage non-small cell lung cancer. The rearrangement links TRBV25-1 to TRBJ1-5; possible D gene TRBD1, 5 bases. The sample here was PBMCs, taken at surgery. The CDR3 DNA is TGTGCCAGCAGTCCCACTGGGGGATCTCAGCCCCAGCATTTT. Amino acids: CASSPTGGSQPQHF. The full variable domain, rest sourced from reference TRBV25-1 and TRBJ1-5, is EADIYQTPRYLVIGTGKKITLECSQTMGHDKMYWYQQDPGMELHLIHYSYGVNSTEKGDLSSESTVSRIRTEHFPLTLESARPSHTSQYLCASSPTGGSQPQHFGDGTRLSIL.